These 24 T cell receptor beta chains came from one sample sequenced in a study of blood T cell repertoires in COVID-19. TCRdb keeps only in-frame clones here, not all; method: immunoSEQ multiplex PCR. The sample gives fewer than 200,000 clones, 86% of which show up once; 20% to 25% is in the top ten. Sequenced input: PBMCs or T cells enriched from blood (not recorded which). These receptors all come from a woman aged 40-49 years in a cohort exposed to, infected with or recovered from COVID-19 (not recorded which).

CDR3 nucleotide sequence: TGCGCCAGTCACGCGCATGGTACTGAAGCTTTCTTT. Translated: CASHAHGTEAFF. The chain uses TRBV4-1 and TRBJ1-1; D is unclear. Trimming cost V 9 bases and J 5 bases, with 13 bases left between them. This CDR3 has 12 amino acids. Germline CDR1 reads MGHRA; CDR2 reads YSYEKL.

This chain joins TRBV6-2 or TRBV6-3 and TRBJ2-1; D possibly corresponds to TRBD1 (6 bases). Germline lookup yields CDR1 MNHEY and CDR2 SVGEGT. V lost 0 bases, J lost 9 bases, and 12 bases lay in between. This CDR3 is built from 14 residues. The CDR3 reads CASSYSGTQVEQFF. Written as DNA, the CDR3 is TGTGCCAGCAGTTACTCAGGGACACAGGTTGAGCAGTTCTTC.

V is TRBV11-2 and J is TRBJ1-1; no reliable D call. V lost 1 base, J lost 4 bases, and 7 bases lay in between. This CDR3 contains 13 residues. Germline values: CDR1 SGHAT, CDR2 FQNNGV. This chain's CDR3 is CASSLGQRTEAFF. The DNA of the CDR3 is TGTGCCAGCAGCTTAGGTCAGCGCACTGAAGCTTTCTTT.

The V call is TRBV9, the J call TRBJ2-3; TRBD2 agrees at 14 bases. Per germline, CDR1 SGDLS and CDR2 YYNGEE. The CDR3 runs 18 residues. The V gene end was trimmed by 3 bases and the J gene end by 5 bases; junction bases not matched to a gene: 11. The CDR3 loop is CASSGRLAGGPELDTQYF. CDR3 DNA sequence: TGTGCCAGCAGCGGGAGACTAGCGGGGGGGCCTGAGTTAGATACGCAGTATTTT.

The V and J genes are TRBV4-1 and TRBJ1-5, with D perhaps TRBD1 (5 bases). Per germline, CDR1 MGHRA and CDR2 YSYEKL. There are 15 residues in the CDR3. V dropped 1 base and J dropped 5 bases, with 12 bases sitting between them. Here the CDR3 DNA reads TGCGCCAGCAGCCAAGTAGGGGTACCGGATCAGCCCCAGCATTTT. Translation: CASSQVGVPDQPQHF.

This clone was seen ten or more times. The CDR3 DNA follows: TGTGCCAGCTCACCAGCGAACGACTACGAGCAGTACTTC. It yields the protein CASSPANDYEQYF. The chain has TRBV18 and TRBJ2-7; D is uncertain. Trimming left V 2 bases short and J 3 bases short, with 8 bases between. The length of the CDR3 is 13 residues. CDR1 is KGHSH and CDR2 is LQKENI in the germline V gene.

This clone was seen a single time. This CDR3 is CASSLSGVSRGEKLFF. In DNA, the CDR3 is TGTGCCAGCAGCTTATCGGGAGTGTCACGTGGTGAAAAACTGTTTTTT. The chain is built from TRBV11-2 and TRBJ1-4; the D is unclear. The CDR3 runs to 16 residues. The V gene lost 2 bases and the J gene lost 7 bases, with 17 bases spanning the gap. CDR1 is SGHAT and CDR2 is FQNNGV in the germline V gene.

The rearrangement links TRBV27 to TRBJ1-2, with TRBD1 as a possible D gene (5 bases). This CDR3 comprises 16 residues. V was shortened by 2 bases and J by 6 bases, with 19 bases between the two germline ends. Germline CDR1 and CDR2: MNHEY and SMNVEV (reference sequence). The CDR3 coding sequence is TGTGCCAGCAGTTTAGTCGGGGGGTCAACAGACCATGGCTACACCTTC. Encoded protein: CASSLVGGSTDHGYTF.

The rearrangement links TRBV5-1 to TRBJ2-1, with D unresolved. The CDR3 sequence is 13 residues long. V gave up 0 bases and J gave up 7 bases, with 8 bases separating them. Germline V CDR1 and CDR2: SGHRS, YFSETQ. CDR3 sequence (DNA): TGCGCCAGCAGCTTGGTGAGAGGAAATGAGCAGTTCTTC. Translating it yields CASSLVRGNEQFF.

The gene calls are TRBV7-9 and TRBJ1-2; 7 nucleotides line up with TRBD1. V lost 6 bases and J lost 6; bases outside the gene matches: 7. Germline V gives CDR1 SEHNR, CDR2 FQNEAQ (reference sequence). This CDR3 is 13 amino acids long. The CDR3 here is CASSQDRPHGYTF. The CDR3 nucleotides are TGTGCCAGCAGTCAGGACAGGCCACATGGCTACACCTTC. Filled out from reference TRBV7-9 and TRBJ1-2, the complete variable domain reads DTGVSQNPRHKITKRGQNVTFRCDPISEHNRLYWYRQTLGQGPEFLTYFQNEAQLEKSRLLSDRFSAERPKGSFSTLEIQRTEQGDSAMYLCASSQDRPHGYTFGSGTRLTVV.

The chain carries TRBV5-6 and TRBJ2-1, with D possibly being TRBD1 (5 bases). Trimming stripped 3 bases from V and 7 bases from J, with 8 bases between. The CDR3 spans 12 residues. Looked up from germline, CDR1 is SGHDT and CDR2 is YYEEEE. The CDR3 coding sequence is TGTGCCAGCAGCTCGACAGCTAATGAGCAGTTCTTC. This gives the protein CASSSTANEQFF.

V gene TRBV12-3 or TRBV12-4 combines with J gene TRBJ2-5; TRBD2 agrees at 9 bases. The CDR3 totals 13 residues. After removal of 6 bases from V and 4 bases from J, the junction contained 3 bases not matched to a gene. The CDR3 reads CASRREGLETQYF. CDR3 DNA sequence: TGTGCCAGCAGGCGGGAGGGCCTAGAGACCCAGTACTTC.

The chain uses TRBV11-2 and TRBJ1-4, with D hard to call. V lost 1 base to trimming and J lost 17 bases, with 17 bases between them. Germline assignment: CDR1 SGHAT and CDR2 FQNNGV. The CDR3 has 13 amino acids. CDR3 bases: TGTGCCAGCAGCTTAGGAGCGAACGCATTGGGTTTTTTT. It encodes CASSLGANALGFF.

The V call is TRBV4-2, the J call TRBJ1-4, with a weak D call TRBD1 (5 bases). V was pared by 0 bases and J by 8 bases, with 16 bases between. Germline-derived CDR1 and CDR2 are LGHNA and YNFKEQ. The CDR3 totals 16 residues. For the CDR3, the DNA is TGTGCCAGCAGCCAAGAGGGGCCGGGGGGGAACGAAAAACTGTTTTTT. It specifies CASSQEGPGGNEKLFF.

V and J are TRBV6-5 and TRBJ2-6, with a tentative D call TRBD2 (5 bases). Germline values: CDR1 MNHEY, CDR2 SVGAGI. Trimming left V 2 bases short and J 0 bases short, with 5 bases between. This CDR3 spans 15 amino acids. The CDR3 DNA reads as TGTGCCAGCAGTTACGGGAGCTCTGGGGCCAACGTCCTGACTTTC. Translation gives CASSYGSSGANVLTF.

This clone has only one observation. The chain links TRBV10-3 to TRBJ2-2, with D tentatively TRBD1 (5 bases). Germline V gene data show CDR1 as ENHRY and CDR2 as SYGVKD. The CDR3 is 17 amino acids. Trimming shortened V by 4 bases and J by 2 bases, and 17 bases separated the two germline ends. DNA for the CDR3: TGTGCCATCAGTGGGATACAGGATACAAGTAACACCGGGGAGCTGTTTTTT. It codes for CAISGIQDTSNTGELFF.

The V gene is TRBV6-5, the J gene TRBJ1-4; D unresolved. The V end lost 5 bases, the J end lost 13 bases, and 11 bases lay between the germline ends. This CDR3 is 11 amino acids long. Germline V gene sequence: CDR1 MNHEY, CDR2 SVGAGI. CDR3 amino acids: CASSPRAVLFF. The CDR3 bases are TGTGCCAGCAGTCCCCGCGCGGTACTGTTTTTT.

The chain is built from TRBV28 and TRBJ1-5; possibly TRBD1 for D (5 bases). This CDR3 has 16 amino acids. Trimming cost V 11 bases and J 0 bases, with 20 bases left between them. Germline CDR1 is MDHEN and CDR2 is SYDVKM. The CDR3 is CAAQLRDSYSNQPQHF. In nucleotides, the CDR3 is TGTGCCGCCCAACTTCGGGACTCTTATAGCAATCAGCCCCAGCATTTT.

The chain uses TRBV2 and TRBJ1-1; 10 nucleotides line up with TRBD1. There are 14 residues in the CDR3. Germline V gene sequence: CDR1 SNHLY, CDR2 FYNNEI. With V trimmed by 7 bases and J by 4 bases, 6 bases remained unmatched. CDR3 sequence (DNA): TGTGCCAGCACCATGACAGGGGGCGGCACTGAAGCTTTCTTT. Its protein is CASTMTGGGTEAFF.

The chain carries TRBV7-9 and TRBJ2-1; 7 positions match TRBD2. The length of the CDR3 is 12 residues. Trimming took 11 bases from V and 6 from J; bases not matched to a gene: 7. Germline V gene data show CDR1 as SEHNR and CDR2 as FQNEAQ (reference sequence). CDR3 protein: CASRGETNEQFF. CDR3 coding DNA: TGTGCCTCCCGGGGGGAGACCAATGAGCAGTTCTTC.

This chain links TRBV7-2 with TRBJ2-3, with 11 bases aligning to TRBD2. CDR1 is SGHTA, CDR2 FQGNSA, per germline. The V segment lost 5 bases and the J segment 8 bases; nucleotides outside the gene matches: 15. This CDR3 is 17 amino acids long. In DNA, the CDR3 is TGTGCCAGCAGCCCGCGCGCGGGTCTAGCGGGGGGCGCTACGCAGTATTTT. Translated: CASSPRAGLAGGATQYF.

This clone was picked up a small number of times. This chain uses TRBV7-9 with TRBJ1-1; 8 bases are shared with TRBD1. V was clipped by 2 bases and J by 4 bases; unmatched bases: 6. The germline V gene encodes CDR1 SEHNR and CDR2 FQNEAQ (reference sequence). The CDR3 spans 15 residues. CDR3 DNA: TGTGCCAGCAGCTTACCGGGACAGGCACGCACTGAAGCTTTCTTT. Protein sequence: CASSLPGQARTEAFF. Full variable domain (outside the CDR3, taken from reference TRBV7-9 and TRBJ1-1): DTGVSQNPRHKITKRGQNVTFRCDPISEHNRLYWYRQTLGQGPEFLTYFQNEAQLEKSRLLSDRFSAERPKGSFSTLEIQRTEQGDSAMYLCASSLPGQARTEAFFGQGTRLTVV.

The CDR3 region has the DNA TGCAGCGCCGTGGCAGGGGAAAGGGTTGGCTACACCTTC. Translating gives CSAVAGERVGYTF. This rearrangement joins TRBV29-1 to TRBJ1-2; D perhaps matches TRBD1 (6 bases). Trimming took 7 bases from V and 7 from J, leaving 19 bases between them. The length of the CDR3 is 13 residues. Looked up from germline, CDR1 is SQVTM and CDR2 is ANQGSEA.

A few counts support this clone. The V call is TRBV18, the J call TRBJ1-1, with 7 bases aligning to TRBD1. The CDR3 is 15 amino acids. The V segment lost 3 bases and the J segment 4 bases; nucleotides outside the gene matches: 8. Germline V gene data show CDR1 as KGHSH and CDR2 as LQKENI. As DNA, the CDR3 is TGTGCCAGCTCACCCAGGGACAGCGAGAGCACTGAAGCTTTCTTT. Protein product: CASSPRDSESTEAFF.